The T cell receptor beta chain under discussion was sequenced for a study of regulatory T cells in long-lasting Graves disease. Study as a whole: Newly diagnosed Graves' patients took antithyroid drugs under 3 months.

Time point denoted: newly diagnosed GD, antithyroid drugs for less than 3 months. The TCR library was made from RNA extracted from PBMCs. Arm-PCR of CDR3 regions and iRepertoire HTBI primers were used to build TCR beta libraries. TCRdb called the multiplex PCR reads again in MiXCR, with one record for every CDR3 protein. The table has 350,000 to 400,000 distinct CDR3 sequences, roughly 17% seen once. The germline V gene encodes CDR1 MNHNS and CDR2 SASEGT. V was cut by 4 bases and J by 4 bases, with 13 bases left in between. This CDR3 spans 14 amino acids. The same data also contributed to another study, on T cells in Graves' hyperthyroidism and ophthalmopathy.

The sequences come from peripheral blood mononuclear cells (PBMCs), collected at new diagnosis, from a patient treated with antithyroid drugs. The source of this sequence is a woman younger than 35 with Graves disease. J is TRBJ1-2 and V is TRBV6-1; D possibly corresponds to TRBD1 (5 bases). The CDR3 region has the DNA TGTGCCAGCAGTGCCGCGGGACGGGTCTATGGCTACACCTTC. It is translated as CASSAAGRVYGYTF.